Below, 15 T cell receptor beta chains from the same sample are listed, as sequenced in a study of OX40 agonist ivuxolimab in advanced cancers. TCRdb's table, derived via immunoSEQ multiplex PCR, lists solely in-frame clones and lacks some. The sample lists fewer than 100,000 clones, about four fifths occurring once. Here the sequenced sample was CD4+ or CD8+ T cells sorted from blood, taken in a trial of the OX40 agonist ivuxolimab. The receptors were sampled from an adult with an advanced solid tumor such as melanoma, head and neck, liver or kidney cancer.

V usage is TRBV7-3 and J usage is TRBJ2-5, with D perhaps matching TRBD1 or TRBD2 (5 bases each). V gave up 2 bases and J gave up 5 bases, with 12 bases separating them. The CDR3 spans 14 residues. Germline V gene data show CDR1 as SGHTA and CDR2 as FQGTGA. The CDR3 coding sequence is TGTGCCAGCAGCTTAGGGGGTCACACGGAGACCCAGTACTTC. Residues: CASSLGGHTETQYF.

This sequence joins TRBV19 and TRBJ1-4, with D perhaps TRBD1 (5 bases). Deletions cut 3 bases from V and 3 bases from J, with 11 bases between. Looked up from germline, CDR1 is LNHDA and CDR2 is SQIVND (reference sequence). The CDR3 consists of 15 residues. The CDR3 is CASSITRAPNEKLFF. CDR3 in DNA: TGTGCCAGTAGTATTACCAGGGCGCCTAATGAAAAACTGTTTTTT.

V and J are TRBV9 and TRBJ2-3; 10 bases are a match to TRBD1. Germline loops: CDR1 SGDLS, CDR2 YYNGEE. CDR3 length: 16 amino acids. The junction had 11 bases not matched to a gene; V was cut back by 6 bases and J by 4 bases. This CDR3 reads CASTQSGTGEADTQYF. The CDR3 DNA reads TGTGCCAGCACCCAAAGTGGGACAGGGGAGGCAGATACGCAGTATTTT.

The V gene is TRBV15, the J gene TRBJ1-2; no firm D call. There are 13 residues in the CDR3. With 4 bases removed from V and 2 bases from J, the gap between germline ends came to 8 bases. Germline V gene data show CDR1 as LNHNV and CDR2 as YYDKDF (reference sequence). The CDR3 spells CATSKDVNYGYTF. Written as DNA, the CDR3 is TGTGCCACCAGCAAGGACGTAAACTATGGCTACACCTTC.

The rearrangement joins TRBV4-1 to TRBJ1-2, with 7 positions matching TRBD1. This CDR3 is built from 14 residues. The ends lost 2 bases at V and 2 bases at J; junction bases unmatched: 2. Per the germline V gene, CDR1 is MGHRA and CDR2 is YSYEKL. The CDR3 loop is CASSQPDRNYGYTF. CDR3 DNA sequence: TGCGCCAGCAGCCAACCGGACAGGAACTATGGCTACACCTTC.

The CDR3 nucleotides read TGTGCCATCAGTAAAGGGACAGGGAACTACGAGCAGTACTTC. This gives the protein CAISKGTGNYEQYF. This rearrangement joins TRBV10-3 to TRBJ2-7, with 9 bases lining up with TRBD1. Germline-derived CDR1 and CDR2 are ENHRY and SYGVKD. The J segment lost 3 bases and the V segment lost 5 bases, leaving 5 bases of the junction unmatched. CDR3 size: 14 residues.

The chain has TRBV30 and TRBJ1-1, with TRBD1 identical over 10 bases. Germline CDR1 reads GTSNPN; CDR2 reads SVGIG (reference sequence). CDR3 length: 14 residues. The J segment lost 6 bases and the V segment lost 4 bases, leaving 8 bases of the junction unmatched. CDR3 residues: CAWNPLGQGAEAFF. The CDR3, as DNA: TGTGCCTGGAACCCCCTTGGACAGGGGGCTGAAGCTTTCTTT.

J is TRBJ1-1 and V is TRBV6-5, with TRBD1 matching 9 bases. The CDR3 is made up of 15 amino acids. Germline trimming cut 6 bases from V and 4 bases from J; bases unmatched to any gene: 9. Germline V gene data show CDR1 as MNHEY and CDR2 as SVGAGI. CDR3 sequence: CASSQGGTGFTEAFF. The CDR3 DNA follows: TGTGCCAGCAGCCAAGGGGGGACAGGGTTCACTGAAGCTTTCTTT.

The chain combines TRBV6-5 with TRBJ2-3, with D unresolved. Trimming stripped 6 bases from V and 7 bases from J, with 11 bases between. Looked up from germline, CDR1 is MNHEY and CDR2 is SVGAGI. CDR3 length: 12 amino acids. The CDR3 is CASSNTANTQYF. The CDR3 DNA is TGTGCCAGCAGCAACACTGCAAATACGCAGTATTTT.

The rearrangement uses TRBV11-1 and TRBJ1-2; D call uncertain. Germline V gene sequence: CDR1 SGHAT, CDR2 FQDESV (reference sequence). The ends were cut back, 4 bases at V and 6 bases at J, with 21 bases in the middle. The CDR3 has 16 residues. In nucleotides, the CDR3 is TGTGCCAGCAGCTCCCGCCTCGGTTCTGCTGTCGATGGCTACACCTTC. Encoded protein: CASSSRLGSAVDGYTF.

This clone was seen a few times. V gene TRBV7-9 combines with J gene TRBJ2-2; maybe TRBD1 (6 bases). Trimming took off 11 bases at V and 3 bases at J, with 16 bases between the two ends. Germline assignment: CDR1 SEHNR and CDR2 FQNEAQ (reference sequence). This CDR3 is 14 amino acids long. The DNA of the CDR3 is TGTGCCGTCCCCAGGGGATGGGACACCGGGGAGCTGTTTTTT. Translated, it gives CAVPRGWDTGELFF.

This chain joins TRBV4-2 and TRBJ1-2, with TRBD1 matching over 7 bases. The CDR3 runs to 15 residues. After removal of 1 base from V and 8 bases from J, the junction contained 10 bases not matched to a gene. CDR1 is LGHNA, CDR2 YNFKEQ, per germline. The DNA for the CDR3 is TGTGCCAGCAGCCAAGCGAAAGACAGGGTAGGCGGCTACACCTTC. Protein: CASSQAKDRVGGYTF.

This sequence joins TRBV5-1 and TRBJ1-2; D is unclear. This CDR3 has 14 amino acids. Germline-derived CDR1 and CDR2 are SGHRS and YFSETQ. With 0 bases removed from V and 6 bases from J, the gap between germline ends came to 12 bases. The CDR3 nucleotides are TGCGCCAGCAGCTTGGTTGTGGATGGCAATGGCTACACCTTC. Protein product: CASSLVVDGNGYTF.

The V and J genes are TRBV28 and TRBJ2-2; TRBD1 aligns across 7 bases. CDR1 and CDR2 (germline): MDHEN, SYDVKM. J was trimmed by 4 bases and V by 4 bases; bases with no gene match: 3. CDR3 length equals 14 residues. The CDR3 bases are TGTGCCAGCAGTTCAGGGGGTCCCACCGGGGAGCTGTTTTTT. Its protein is CASSSGGPTGELFF.

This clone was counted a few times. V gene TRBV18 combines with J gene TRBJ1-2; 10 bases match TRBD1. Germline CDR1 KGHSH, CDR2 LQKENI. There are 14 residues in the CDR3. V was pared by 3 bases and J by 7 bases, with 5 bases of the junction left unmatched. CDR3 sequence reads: CASSPDRGTGGYTF. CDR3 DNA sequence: TGTGCCAGCTCACCGGACAGGGGGACTGGTGGCTACACCTTC.